This T cell receptor beta chain came from a study of T cell repertoires in cytomegalovirus infection. Study summary: Public TCR beta signatures indicated both CMV infection and matching HLA type. General study findings and limits: In two of eight donors, the top clonotype was HLA-C-restricted CMV-specific. The study identified carriers of CMV plus the relevant HLA from cumulative public TCR beta family frequency.

TCRdb reprocessed the reads via MiXCR and lists one record per CDR3 protein. Of around 250,000 distinct CDR3 sequences listed, about 18% were seen once; the top ten hold less than 60%. Only a few counts were recorded for this clonotype. No antigen is known for it. Sequencing input: CD8+ T cells from PBMCs. The TCR comes from a human donor in good health (CMV status not recorded). Some clones in this sample may be carry-over from other donors' samples.

CDR3 in amino acids: CASSHTEGQTSSGANVLTF. The DNA for the CDR3 is TGTGCCAGCAGCCACACCGAAGGACAGACGAGCTCTGGGGCCAACGTCCTGACTTTC. The chain links TRBV7-9 to TRBJ2-6, with a tentative D call TRBD1 (6 bases). Trimming stripped 5 bases from V and 0 bases from J, with 20 bases between. The germline CDR1 and CDR2 sequences are SEHNR and FQNEAQ (reference sequence). The CDR3 contains 19 residues.